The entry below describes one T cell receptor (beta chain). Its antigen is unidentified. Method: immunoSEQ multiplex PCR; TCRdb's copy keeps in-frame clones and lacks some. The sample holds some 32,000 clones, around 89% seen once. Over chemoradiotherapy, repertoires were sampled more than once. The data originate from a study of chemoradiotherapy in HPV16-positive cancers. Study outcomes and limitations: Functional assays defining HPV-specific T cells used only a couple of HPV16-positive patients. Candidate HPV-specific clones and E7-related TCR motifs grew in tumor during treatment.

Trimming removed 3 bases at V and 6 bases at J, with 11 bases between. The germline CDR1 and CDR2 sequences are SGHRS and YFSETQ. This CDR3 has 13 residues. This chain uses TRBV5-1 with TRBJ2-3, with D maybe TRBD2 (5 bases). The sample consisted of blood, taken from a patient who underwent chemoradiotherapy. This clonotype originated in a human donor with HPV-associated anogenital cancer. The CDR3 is CASSWETRDTQYF. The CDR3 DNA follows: TGCGCCAGCAGCTGGGAGACTCGCGATACGCAGTATTTT.